Below are 18 T cell receptor beta chains sequenced from a single sample in a study of shared clonotypes between healthy human individuals. Using immunoSEQ multiplex PCR, the repertoire was profiled, and TCRdb retains in-frame clones only, with some absent. Of around 510,000 clones listed, just over 75% were seen once; the top ten hold 12%. Specimen: PBMCs. The receptors originated from a woman aged 40 to 55 in good health. Some clones in this sample may be carry-over from other donors' samples.

The J gene is TRBJ1-1, the V gene TRBV10-2; D remains ambiguous. Germline values: CDR1 WSHSY, CDR2 SAAADI. The germline V and J ends were trimmed by 2 bases and 0 bases, with 7 bases remaining between them. The CDR3 is 14 amino acids. The chain's CDR3 is CASSEPHLNTEAFF. The CDR3 DNA follows: TGCGCCAGCAGTGAGCCACACTTGAACACTGAAGCTTTCTTT.

The CDR3 spells CASSSWSGTNQETQYF. The CDR3 DNA sequence: TGTGCCAGCAGCTCCTGGAGCGGGACTAACCAAGAGACCCAGTACTTC. The V and J genes are TRBV27 and TRBJ2-5; 7 bases agree with TRBD2. V trimming: 6 bases; J trimming: 0 bases; junction bases outside the gene matches: 10. Germline CDR1 MNHEY, CDR2 SMNVEV (reference sequence). There are 16 residues in the CDR3.

The chain joins TRBV7-8 to TRBJ2-7, with 12 bases matching TRBD2. V lost 4 bases, J lost 2 bases, and 9 bases stayed unmatched. Germline V CDR1 and CDR2: SGHVS, FQNEAQ. CDR3 length: 17 residues. In nucleotides, the CDR3 is TGTGCCAGCAGCTCTCTAGCGGGAGGGCCCCGAACCTACGAGCAGTACTTC. Amino acids: CASSSLAGGPRTYEQYF.

The chain uses TRBV7-8 and TRBJ2-7; unclear D gene. The CDR3 has 14 residues. Looked up from germline, CDR1 is SGHVS and CDR2 is FQNEAQ. V lost 0 bases, J lost 7 bases, and 13 bases lay in between. The CDR3 nucleotides read TGTGCCAGCAGCTTAGCGACCTCCCCGGGTGAGCAGTACTTC. Translating it yields CASSLATSPGEQYF.

The rearrangement joins TRBV6-5 to TRBJ2-7; TRBD2 agrees at 12 bases. CDR3 length equals 16 residues. From germline, CDR1 is MNHEY and CDR2 SVGAGI. Trimming at V came to 4 bases and at J to 0 bases, leaving 4 bases not matched to a gene. This CDR3 is CASSSLAGGSSYEQYF. CDR3 nucleotides: TGTGCCAGCAGTTCCCTAGCGGGGGGGAGCTCCTACGAGCAGTACTTC.

The genes are TRBV7-3 and TRBJ2-7; 9 bases are shared with TRBD2. This CDR3 contains 15 residues. Losses at the gene ends were 5 bases for V and 6 bases for J; bases not matched to a gene: 11. The germline gives CDR1 SGHTA, CDR2 FQGTGA. The CDR3 is CASSPRGGRAFEQYF. CDR3 DNA sequence: TGTGCCAGCAGCCCTAGGGGCGGGAGGGCTTTCGAGCAGTACTTC.

The J gene is TRBJ2-7, the V gene TRBV19, with D perhaps matching TRBD1 or TRBD2 (5 bases each). Trimming shortened V by 6 bases and J by 3 bases, and 15 bases separated the two germline ends. Per germline, CDR1 LNHDA and CDR2 SQIVND (reference sequence). The CDR3 loop spans 14 amino acids. CDR3: CASSPMMGDYEQYF. In DNA, the CDR3 is TGTGCCAGTAGCCCCATGATGGGGGACTACGAGCAGTACTTC.

The chain carries TRBV27 and TRBJ1-1; weak D call: TRBD1 (6 bases). V lost 4 bases and J lost 3, with 18 bases in between. From germline, CDR1 is MNHEY and CDR2 SMNVEV (reference sequence). CDR3 length: 16 amino acids. Here the CDR3 reads CASSSGARGSDTEAFF. In DNA form, the CDR3 reads TGTGCCAGCAGTTCAGGGGCCAGGGGATCAGACACTGAAGCTTTCTTT.

The chain employs TRBV5-1 and TRBJ1-1, with 9 bases that match TRBD1. With 3 bases clipped from V and 1 base from J, the junction kept 1 base outside the gene matches. Germline CDR1 SGHRS, CDR2 YFSETQ. The CDR3 is made up of 14 amino acids. This CDR3 reads CASSSTGGNTEAFF. CDR3 sequence (DNA): TGCGCCAGCAGCTCGACAGGGGGGAACACTGAAGCTTTCTTT.

This chain joins TRBV7-2 and TRBJ1-1, with D perhaps matching TRBD1 (6 bases). Looked up from germline, CDR1 is SGHTA and CDR2 is FQGNSA. The ends were cut back, 1 base at V and 7 bases at J, with 19 bases in the middle. The CDR3 has 16 amino acids. The chain's CDR3 is CASSLDLPGALDEAFF. As DNA, the CDR3 is TGTGCCAGCAGCTTAGATCTCCCAGGGGCCTTGGATGAAGCTTTCTTT.

This clone appeared once. This may be a read error: a much more frequent sequence differs by one nucleotide. Since no conserved phenylalanine or tryptophan closes the CDR3, a read error is the likely cause. V gene TRBV4-2 combines with J gene TRBJ2-7; no reliable D call. The V gene's germline CDR1 is LGHNA and CDR2 YNFKEQ. The V end lost 4 bases, the J end lost 1 base, and 11 bases lay between the germline ends. The CDR3 runs to 14 residues. The CDR3 sequence is CASSLGDRSYEQYL. The CDR3, as DNA: TGTGCCAGCAGCCTAGGCGACCGGTCCTACGAGCAGTACCTC.

This clone showed up just a few times. The CDR3 DNA reads TGTGCCAGCAGTTTACGAGGGGTGAACACTGAAGCTTTCTTT. Translation gives CASSLRGVNTEAFF. The rearrangement uses TRBV27 and TRBJ1-1; D perhaps matches TRBD1 (5 bases). V lost 2 bases, J lost 0 bases, and 7 bases lay in between. CDR3 length: 14 amino acids. CDR1 is MNHEY and CDR2 is SMNVEV in the germline V gene (reference sequence).

This clone was seen only a few times. The sample carries other DNA sequences with the same CDR3. The rearrangement links TRBV29-1 to TRBJ2-2; TRBD2 aligns across 7 bases. V gave up 4 bases and J gave up 5 bases; unmatched junction bases: 1. The V gene's germline CDR1 is SQVTM and CDR2 ANQGSEA. This CDR3 has 12 amino acids. The CDR3: CSVGGGTGELFF. The CDR3 DNA follows: TGCAGCGTTGGGGGGGGGACCGGGGAGCTGTTTTTT.

This clone was counted at least ten times. This chain links TRBV5-1 with TRBJ2-1; unclear D gene. The CDR3 runs 13 residues. Trimming left V 5 bases short and J 5 bases short, with 11 bases between. From germline, CDR1 is SGHRS and CDR2 YFSETQ. The CDR3 sequence: CASRVGEHNEQFF. The CDR3 DNA follows: TGCGCCAGCAGAGTCGGCGAGCACAATGAGCAGTTCTTC.

The V call is TRBV10-3, the J call TRBJ2-5; the match to TRBD2 covers 13 bases. This CDR3 has 16 amino acids. The J segment lost 5 bases and the V segment lost 3 bases, leaving 6 bases of the junction unmatched. Germline values: CDR1 ENHRY, CDR2 SYGVKD. The DNA of the CDR3 is TGTGCCATCAGTGATAGGACTAGCGGGAGCTTGGAGACCCAGTACTTC. This gives the protein CAISDRTSGSLETQYF.

This chain uses TRBV5-4 with TRBJ2-3; TRBD2 aligns across 11 bases. V shed 3 bases, J shed 3 bases, and the junction held 6 bases outside the gene matches. The CDR3 is 16 amino acids. Germline CDR1 SGHNT, CDR2 YYREEE (reference sequence). CDR3 DNA: TGTGCCAGCAGCTCTAAAACTAGCGGGGGAACAGATACGCAGTATTTT. Translating it yields CASSSKTSGGTDTQYF.

The chain recombines TRBV19 with TRBJ2-7; TRBD1 is a possible D gene (6 bases). V lost 0 bases and J lost 7, with 10 bases in between. The germline V gene encodes CDR1 LNHDA and CDR2 SQIVND (reference sequence). The CDR3 runs to 13 residues. CDR3: CASSIDRTEEQYF. In DNA, the CDR3 is TGTGCCAGTAGTATAGATCGGACAGAAGAGCAGTACTTC.

V and J are TRBV7-2 and TRBJ2-7, with D tentatively TRBD2 (6 bases). Per germline, CDR1 SGHTA and CDR2 FQGNSA. The germline V and J ends were trimmed by 5 bases and 0 bases, with 20 bases remaining between them. The CDR3 sequence is 17 residues long. The CDR3 sequence is CASSPGGGKGTSYEQYF. Here the CDR3 DNA reads TGTGCCAGCAGCCCCGGTGGGGGGAAGGGAACCTCCTACGAGCAGTACTTC.